This T cell receptor (beta chain) appears in the sequencing data of a study of technical replicates of blood from a few donors. The CDR3 extends over 14 amino acids. Germline lookup yields CDR1 SGHRS and CDR2 YFSETQ. V was pared by 0 bases and J by 5 bases, with 9 bases between. Assay used: immunoSEQ multiplex PCR; TCRdb lists only in-frame clones, some missing. Among approximately 100,000 clones listed, over 90% were seen once. Sequences were obtained from T cells isolated from PBMCs. This clonotype originated in a human donor in good health. V is TRBV5-1 and J is TRBJ2-1; maybe TRBD1 (5 bases). The CDR3 reads CASSLGGADNEQFF. CDR3 sequence (DNA): TGCGCCAGCAGCTTGGGGGGCGCGGACAATGAGCAGTTCTTC.